These T cell receptor beta chains were read from a single sample in a study of cytomegalovirus exposure and HLA in healthy donors. Measured with immunoSEQ multiplex PCR; TCRdb has only the in-frame clones, and not every one. The sample has about 98,000 clones, more than 60% seen once. Sequenced input: PBMCs. Source of these receptors: a man aged 45-60 years in good health and CMV-seronegative. CDR3s include the opening cysteine and the closing phenylalanine or tryptophan. Each record gives: J gene, D gene, V gene, clone size, CDR3 protein, CDR3 DNA. The D gene is left open where the match is weak. Clone size is given for some rows only: seen once, a few or many times, or a class if the clone is expanded.

TRBJ1-1 | TRBD1 | TRBV10-1 | . | CASSVGRNARTGKRTEAFF | TGCGCCAGCAGTGTAGGAAGGAACGCCCGGACAGGGAAGCGCACTGAAGCTTTCTTT
TRBJ2-7 | TRBD1 | TRBV19 | few | CASSTRTGAAYEQYF | TGTGCCAGTAGTACCCGGACAGGGGCTGCCTACGAGCAGTACTTC
TRBJ1-2 | . | TRBV28 | few | CASSSAGRYYGYTF | TGTGCCAGCAGTTCTGCGGGACGGTACTATGGCTACACCTTC
TRBJ1-1 | . | TRBV5-6 | . | CASSLVQPNTEAFF | TGTGCCAGCAGCTTGGTACAGCCGAACACTGAAGCTTTCTTT
TRBJ2-2 | . | TRBV21-1 | . | CASSNREAQNTGELFF | TGTGCCAGCAGCAACAGGGAGGCCCAGAACACCGGGGAGCTGTTTTTT
TRBJ1-1 | TRBD1 | TRBV9 | . | CASSASRQGGRNTEAFF | TGTGCCAGCAGCGCAAGCCGACAGGGGGGTCGGAACACTGAAGCTTTCTTT
TRBJ1-5 | . | TRBV6-6 | . | CASSSTKDQPQHF | TGTGCCAGCAGTTCGACAAAAGATCAGCCCCAGCATTTT
TRBJ1-5 | . | TRBV10-3 | . | CAISEFGGRNSNQPQHF | TGTGCCATCAGTGAGTTCGGGGGGCGGAATAGCAATCAGCCCCAGCATTTT
TRBJ1-4 | . | TRBV18 | . | CASSPFHTENEKLFF | TGTGCCAGCTCACCATTTCACACAGAGAATGAAAAACTGTTTTTT
TRBJ1-1 | . | TRBV7-9 | few | CASSLQGEAFF | TGTGCCAGCAGCTTGCAGGGAGAAGCTTTCTTT
TRBJ1-5 | . | TRBV6-1 | few | CASSSTWRADQPQHF | TGTGCCAGCAGTTCGACATGGAGGGCAGATCAGCCCCAGCATTTT
TRBJ2-7 | . | TRBV29-1 | . | CSVQVTYEQYF | TGCAGCGTACAGGTTACCTACGAGCAGTACTTC
TRBJ2-1 | . | TRBV27 | . | CASSSGAHNEQFF | TGTGCCAGCAGTTCAGGGGCCCACAATGAGCAGTTCTTC
TRBJ2-2 | . | TRBV19 | . | CASSITRGGELFF | TGTGCCAGTAGTATAACGAGAGGCGGGGAGCTGTTTTTT
TRBJ2-3 | . | TRBV9 | once | CASSPQITDTQYF | TGTGCCAGCAGCCCCCAGATCACAGATACGCAGTATTTT
TRBJ2-1 | . | TRBV19 | . | CASSIVEGTGDEQFF | TGTGCCAGTAGTATTGTGGAGGGAACGGGGGATGAGCAGTTCTTC
TRBJ2-7 | . | TRBV11-2 | . | CASSLTVAEQYF | TGTGCCAGCAGCTTAACGGTAGCCGAGCAGTACTTC
TRBJ2-5 | TRBD1 | TRBV29-1 | once | CSLSRGRRGETQYF | TGCAGCCTATCAAGGGGGCGGAGAGGGGAGACCCAGTACTTC
TRBJ1-1 | . | TRBV18 | few | CASSPKRTEAFF | TGTGCCAGCTCACCAAAGAGGACTGAAGCTTTCTTT
TRBJ2-7 | . | TRBV28 | once | CASSIGSSYEQYF | TGTGCCAGCAGTATAGGGAGCTCTTACGAGCAGTACTTC
TRBJ1-5 | . | TRBV6-5 | . | CASRGGGASQPQHF | TGTGCCAGCAGGGGTGGGGGGGCCTCCCAGCCCCAGCATTTT
TRBJ1-5 | . | TRBV5-6 | . | CATRTRGSDQPQHF | TGTGCCACCAGGACAAGGGGGTCGGATCAGCCCCAGCATTTT